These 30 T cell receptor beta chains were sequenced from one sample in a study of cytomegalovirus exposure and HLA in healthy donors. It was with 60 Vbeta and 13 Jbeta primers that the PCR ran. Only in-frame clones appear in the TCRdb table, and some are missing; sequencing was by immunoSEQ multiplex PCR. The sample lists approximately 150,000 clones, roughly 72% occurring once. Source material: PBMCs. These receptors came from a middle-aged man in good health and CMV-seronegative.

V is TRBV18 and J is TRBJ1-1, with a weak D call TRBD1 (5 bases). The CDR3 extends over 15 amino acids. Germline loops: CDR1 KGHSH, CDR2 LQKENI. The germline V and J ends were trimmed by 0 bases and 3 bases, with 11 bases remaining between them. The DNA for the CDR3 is TGTGCCAGCTCACCACCGAGCAGGGAGGACACTGAAGCTTTCTTT. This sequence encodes CASSPPSREDTEAFF.

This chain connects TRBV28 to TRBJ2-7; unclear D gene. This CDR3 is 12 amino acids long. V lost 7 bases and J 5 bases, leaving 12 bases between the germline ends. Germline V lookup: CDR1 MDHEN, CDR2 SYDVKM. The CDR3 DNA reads TGTGCCAGCACGGCGGCAACTCACGAGCAGTACTTC. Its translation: CASTAATHEQYF.

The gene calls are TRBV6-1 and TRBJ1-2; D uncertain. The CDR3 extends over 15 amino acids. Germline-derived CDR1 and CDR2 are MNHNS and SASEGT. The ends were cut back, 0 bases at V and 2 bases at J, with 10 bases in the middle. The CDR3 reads CASSEARGGNYGYTF. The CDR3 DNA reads TGTGCCAGCAGTGAAGCGCGGGGAGGGAACTATGGCTACACCTTC.

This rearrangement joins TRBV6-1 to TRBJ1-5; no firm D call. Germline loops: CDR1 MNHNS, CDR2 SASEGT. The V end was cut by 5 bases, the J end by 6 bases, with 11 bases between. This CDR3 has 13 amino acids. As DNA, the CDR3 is TGTGCCAGCAGTCCCATCCCGGGTCAGCCCCAGCATTTT. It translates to CASSPIPGQPQHF.

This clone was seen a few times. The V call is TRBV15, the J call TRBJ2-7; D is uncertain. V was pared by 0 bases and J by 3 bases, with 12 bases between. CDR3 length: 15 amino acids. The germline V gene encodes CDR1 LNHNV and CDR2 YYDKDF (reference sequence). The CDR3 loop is CATSRDTPGNYEQYF. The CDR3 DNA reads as TGTGCCACCAGCAGAGATACCCCAGGAAACTACGAGCAGTACTTC.

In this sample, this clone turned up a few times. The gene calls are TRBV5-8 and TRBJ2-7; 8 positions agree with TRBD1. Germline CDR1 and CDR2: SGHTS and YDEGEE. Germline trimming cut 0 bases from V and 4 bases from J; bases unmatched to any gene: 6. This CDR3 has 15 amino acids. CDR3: CASSLVGQGFYEQYF. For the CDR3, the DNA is TGTGCCAGCAGCTTGGTAGGACAGGGTTTTTACGAGCAGTACTTC.

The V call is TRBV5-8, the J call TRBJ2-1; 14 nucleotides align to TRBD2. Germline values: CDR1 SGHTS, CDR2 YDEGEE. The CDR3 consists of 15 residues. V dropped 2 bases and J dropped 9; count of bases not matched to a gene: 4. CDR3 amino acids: CASSFGTSGSSEQFF. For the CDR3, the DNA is TGTGCCAGCAGCTTCGGGACTAGCGGGAGTAGTGAGCAGTTCTTC.

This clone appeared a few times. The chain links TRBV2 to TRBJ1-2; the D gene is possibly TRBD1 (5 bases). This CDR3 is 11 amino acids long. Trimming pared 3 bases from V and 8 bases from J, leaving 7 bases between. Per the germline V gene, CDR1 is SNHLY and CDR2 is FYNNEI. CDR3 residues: CASSEGGGYTF. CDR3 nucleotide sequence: TGTGCCAGCAGTGAGGGGGGGGGCTACACCTTC.

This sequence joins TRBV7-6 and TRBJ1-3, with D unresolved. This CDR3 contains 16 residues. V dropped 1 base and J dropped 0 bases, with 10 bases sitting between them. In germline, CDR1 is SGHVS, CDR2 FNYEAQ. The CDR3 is CASSLGHTRSGNTIYF. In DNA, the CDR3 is TGTGCCAGCAGCTTAGGGCACACCCGCTCTGGAAACACCATATATTTT.

CDR3 nucleotide sequence: TGCGCCAGCAGCTCGAGACACGGACAGGCGGAGGGAGAGACCCAGTACTTC. This sequence encodes CASSSRHGQAEGETQYF. This chain joins TRBV5-1 and TRBJ2-5; D may be TRBD1 (7 bases). Trimming stripped 3 bases from V and 4 bases from J, with 22 bases between. Germline assignment: CDR1 SGHRS and CDR2 YFSETQ. CDR3 length equals 17 residues.

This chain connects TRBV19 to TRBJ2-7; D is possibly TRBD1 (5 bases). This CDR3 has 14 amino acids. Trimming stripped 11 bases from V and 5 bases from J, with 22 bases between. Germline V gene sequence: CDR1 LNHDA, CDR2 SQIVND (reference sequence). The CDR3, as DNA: TGTGCCTCAGGGAAAACCGGCCGGCGGCACGAGCAGTACTTC. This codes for CASGKTGRRHEQYF.

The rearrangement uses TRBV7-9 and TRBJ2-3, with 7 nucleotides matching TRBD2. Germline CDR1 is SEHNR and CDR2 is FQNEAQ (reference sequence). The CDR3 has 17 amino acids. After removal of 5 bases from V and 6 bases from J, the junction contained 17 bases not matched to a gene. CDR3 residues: CASSPRSGVAGRDTQYF. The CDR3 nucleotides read TGTGCCAGCAGCCCCCGTTCCGGGGTAGCGGGTCGGGATACGCAGTATTTT.

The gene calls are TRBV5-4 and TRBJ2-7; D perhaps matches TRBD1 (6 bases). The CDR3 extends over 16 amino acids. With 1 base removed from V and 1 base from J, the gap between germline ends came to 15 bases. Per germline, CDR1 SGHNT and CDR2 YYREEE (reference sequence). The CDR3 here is CASSLSGGQRSYEQYF. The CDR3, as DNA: TGTGCCAGCAGCTTGAGTGGGGGCCAAAGGTCCTACGAGCAGTACTTC. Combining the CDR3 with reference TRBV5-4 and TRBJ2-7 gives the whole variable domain ETGVTQSPTHLIKTRGQQVTLRCSSQSGHNTVSWYQQALGQGPQFIFQYYREEENGRGNFPPRFSGLQFPNYSSELNVNALELDDSALYLCASSLSGGQRSYEQYFGPGTRLTVT.

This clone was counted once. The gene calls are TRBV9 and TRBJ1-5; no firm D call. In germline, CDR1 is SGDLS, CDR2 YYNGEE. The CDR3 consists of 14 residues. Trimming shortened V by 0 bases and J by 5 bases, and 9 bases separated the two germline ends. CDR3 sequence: CASSVGGGYQPQHF. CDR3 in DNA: TGTGCCAGCAGCGTAGGGGGAGGTTATCAGCCCCAGCATTTT.

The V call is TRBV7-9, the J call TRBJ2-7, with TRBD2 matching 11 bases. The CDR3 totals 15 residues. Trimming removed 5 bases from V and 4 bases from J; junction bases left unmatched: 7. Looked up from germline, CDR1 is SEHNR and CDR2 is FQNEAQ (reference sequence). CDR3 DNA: TGTGCCAGCAGCGAAGTAGCGGGAGGGATTTACGAGCAGTACTTC. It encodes CASSEVAGGIYEQYF. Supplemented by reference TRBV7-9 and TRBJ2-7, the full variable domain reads DTGVSQNPRHKITKRGQNVTFRCDPISEHNRLYWYRQTLGQGPEFLTYFQNEAQLEKSRLLSDRFSAERPKGSFSTLEIQRTEQGDSAMYLCASSEVAGGIYEQYFGPGTRLTVT.

CDR3 region: CASSFSLAGSYEQYF. The CDR3 DNA follows: TGTGCCAGCAGCTTCTCCCTAGCGGGTTCCTACGAGCAGTACTTC. The chain is built from TRBV11-2 and TRBJ2-7, with 8 nucleotides matching TRBD2. The CDR3 runs to 15 residues. Germline CDR1 reads SGHAT; CDR2 reads FQNNGV. Trimming took 3 bases from V and 1 from J; bases not matched to a gene: 5.

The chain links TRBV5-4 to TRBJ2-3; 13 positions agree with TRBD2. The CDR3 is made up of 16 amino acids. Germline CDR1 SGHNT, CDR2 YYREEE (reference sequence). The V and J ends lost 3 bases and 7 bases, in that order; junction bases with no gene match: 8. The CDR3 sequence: CASSSFGTSGVNTQYF. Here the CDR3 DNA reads TGTGCCAGCAGCTCCTTCGGGACTAGCGGGGTGAATACGCAGTATTTT. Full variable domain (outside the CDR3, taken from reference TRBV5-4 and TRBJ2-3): ETGVTQSPTHLIKTRGQQVTLRCSSQSGHNTVSWYQQALGQGPQFIFQYYREEENGRGNFPPRFSGLQFPNYSSELNVNALELDDSALYLCASSSFGTSGVNTQYFGPGTRLTVL.

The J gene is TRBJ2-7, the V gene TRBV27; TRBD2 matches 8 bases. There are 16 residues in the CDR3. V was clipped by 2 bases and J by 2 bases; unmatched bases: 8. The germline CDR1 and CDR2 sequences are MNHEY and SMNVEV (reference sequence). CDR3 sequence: CASSLTSGGAPYEQYF. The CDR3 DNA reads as TGTGCCAGCAGTTTAACTTCCGGGGGGGCCCCCTACGAGCAGTACTTC.

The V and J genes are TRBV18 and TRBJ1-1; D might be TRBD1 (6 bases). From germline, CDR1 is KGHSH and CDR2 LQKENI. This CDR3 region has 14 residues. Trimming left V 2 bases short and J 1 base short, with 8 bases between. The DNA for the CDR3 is TGTGCCAGCTCACCATCGGGACAGAACACTGAAGCTTTCTTT. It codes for CASSPSGQNTEAFF. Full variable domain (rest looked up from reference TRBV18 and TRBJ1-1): NAGVMQNPRHLVRRRGQEARLRCSPMKGHSHVYWYRQLPEEGLKFMVYLQKENIIDESGMPKERFSAEFPKEGPSILRIQQVVRGDSAAYFCASSPSGQNTEAFFGQGTRLTVV.

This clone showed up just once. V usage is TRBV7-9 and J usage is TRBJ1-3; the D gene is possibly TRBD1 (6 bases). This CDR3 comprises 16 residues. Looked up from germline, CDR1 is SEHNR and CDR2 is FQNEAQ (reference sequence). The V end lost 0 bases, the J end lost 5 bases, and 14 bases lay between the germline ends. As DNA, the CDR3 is TGTGCCAGCAGCTTAGCGGGGGCAACTCGTAGAAACACCATATATTTT. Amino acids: CASSLAGATRRNTIYF.

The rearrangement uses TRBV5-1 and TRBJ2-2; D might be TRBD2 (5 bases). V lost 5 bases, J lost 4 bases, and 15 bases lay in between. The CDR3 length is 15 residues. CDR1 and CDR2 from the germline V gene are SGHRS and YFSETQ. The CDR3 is CASSRGEGSTGELFF. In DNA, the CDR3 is TGCGCCAGCAGTCGGGGTGAGGGTAGCACCGGGGAGCTGTTTTTT.

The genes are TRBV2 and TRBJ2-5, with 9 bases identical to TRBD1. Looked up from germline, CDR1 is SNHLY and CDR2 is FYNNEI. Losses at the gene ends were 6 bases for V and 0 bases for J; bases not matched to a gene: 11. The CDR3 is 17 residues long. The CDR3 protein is CASRQGQGRSYQETQYF. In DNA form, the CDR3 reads TGTGCCAGCAGGCAAGGACAGGGGCGCTCCTACCAAGAGACCCAGTACTTC.

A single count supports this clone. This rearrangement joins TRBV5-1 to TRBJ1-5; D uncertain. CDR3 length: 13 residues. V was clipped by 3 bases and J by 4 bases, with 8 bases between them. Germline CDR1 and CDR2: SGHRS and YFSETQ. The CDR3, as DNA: TGCGCCAGCAGCTCGGTCGGTAATCAGCCCCAGCATTTT. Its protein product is CASSSVGNQPQHF.

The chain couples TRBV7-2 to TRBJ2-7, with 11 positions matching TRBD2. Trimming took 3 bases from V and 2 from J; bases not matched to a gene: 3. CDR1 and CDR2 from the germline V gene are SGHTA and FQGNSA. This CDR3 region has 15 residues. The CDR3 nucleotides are TGTGCCAGCAGCTTGAGTAGCGGGAGGGCCTACGAGCAGTACTTC. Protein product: CASSLSSGRAYEQYF. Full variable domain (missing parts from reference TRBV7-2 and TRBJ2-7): GAGVSQSPSNKVTEKGKDVELRCDPISGHTALYWYRQSLGQGLEFLIYFQGNSAPDKSGLPSDRFSAERTGGSVSTLTIQRTQQEDSAVYLCASSLSSGRAYEQYFGPGTRLTVT.

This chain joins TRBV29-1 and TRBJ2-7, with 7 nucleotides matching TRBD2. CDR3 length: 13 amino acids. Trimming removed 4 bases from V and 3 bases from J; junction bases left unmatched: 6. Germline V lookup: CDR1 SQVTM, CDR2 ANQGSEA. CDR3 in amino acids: CSVVGGSVYEQYF. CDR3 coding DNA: TGCAGCGTTGTTGGCGGGAGTGTCTACGAGCAGTACTTC.

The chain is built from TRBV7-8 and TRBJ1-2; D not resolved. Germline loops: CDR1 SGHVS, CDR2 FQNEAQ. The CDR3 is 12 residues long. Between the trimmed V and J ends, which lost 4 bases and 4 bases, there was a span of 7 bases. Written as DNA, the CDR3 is TGTGCCAGCAGCTCCTCCTCCTATGGCTACACCTTC. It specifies CASSSSSYGYTF.

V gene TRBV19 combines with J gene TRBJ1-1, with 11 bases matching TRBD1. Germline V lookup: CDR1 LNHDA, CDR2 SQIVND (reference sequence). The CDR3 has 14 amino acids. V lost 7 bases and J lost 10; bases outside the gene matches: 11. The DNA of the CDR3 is TGTGCCAGTAACCCGGACAGGGGGCTGTCTACAGCTTTCTTT. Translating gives CASNPDRGLSTAFF.

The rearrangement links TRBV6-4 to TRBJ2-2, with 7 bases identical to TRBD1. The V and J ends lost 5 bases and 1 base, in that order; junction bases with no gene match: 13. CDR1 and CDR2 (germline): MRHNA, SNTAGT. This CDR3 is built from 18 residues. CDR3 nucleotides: TGTGCCAGCAGTCTCACCGCTACAGGGGCCGTGAACACCGGGGAGCTGTTTTTT. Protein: CASSLTATGAVNTGELFF.

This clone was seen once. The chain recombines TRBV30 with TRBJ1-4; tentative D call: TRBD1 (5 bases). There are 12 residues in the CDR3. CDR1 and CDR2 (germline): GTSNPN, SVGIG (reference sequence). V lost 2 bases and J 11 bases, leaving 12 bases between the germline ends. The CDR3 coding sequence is TGTGCCTGGAGTCCCGGGGGGGATAAACTGTTTTTT. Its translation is CAWSPGGDKLFF.

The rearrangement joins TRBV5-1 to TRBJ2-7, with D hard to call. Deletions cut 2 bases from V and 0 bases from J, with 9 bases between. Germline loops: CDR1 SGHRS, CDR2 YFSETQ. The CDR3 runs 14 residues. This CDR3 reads CASSFYSGSYEQYF. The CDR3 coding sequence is TGCGCCAGCAGCTTCTACAGTGGCTCCTACGAGCAGTACTTC. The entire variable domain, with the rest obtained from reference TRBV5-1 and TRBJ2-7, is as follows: KAGVTQTPRYLIKTRGQQVTLSCSPISGHRSVSWYQQTPGQGLQFLFEYFSETQRNKGNFPGRFSGRQFSNSRSEMNVSTLELGDSALYLCASSFYSGSYEQYFGPGTRLTVT.